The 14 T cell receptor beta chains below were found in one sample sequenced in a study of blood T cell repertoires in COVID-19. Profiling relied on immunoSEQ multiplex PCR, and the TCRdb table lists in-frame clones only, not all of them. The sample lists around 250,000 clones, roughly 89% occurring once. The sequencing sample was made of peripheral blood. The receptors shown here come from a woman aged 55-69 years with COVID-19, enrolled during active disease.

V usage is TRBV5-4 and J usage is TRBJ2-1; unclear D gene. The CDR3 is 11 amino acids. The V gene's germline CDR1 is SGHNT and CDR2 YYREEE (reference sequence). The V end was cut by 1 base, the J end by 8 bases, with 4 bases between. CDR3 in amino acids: CASSLIDEQFF. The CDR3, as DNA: TGTGCCAGCAGCTTGATCGATGAGCAGTTCTTC.

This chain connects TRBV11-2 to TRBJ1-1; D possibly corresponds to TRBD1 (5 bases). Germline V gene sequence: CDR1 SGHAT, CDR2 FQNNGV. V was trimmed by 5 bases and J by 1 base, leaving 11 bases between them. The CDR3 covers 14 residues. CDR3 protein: CASSIFQGNTEAFF. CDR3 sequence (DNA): TGTGCCAGCAGCATATTTCAGGGGAACACTGAAGCTTTCTTT.

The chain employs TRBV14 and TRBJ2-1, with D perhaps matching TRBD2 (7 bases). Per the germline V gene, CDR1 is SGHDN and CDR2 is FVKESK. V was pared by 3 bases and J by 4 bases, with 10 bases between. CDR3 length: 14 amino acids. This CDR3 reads CASSQRGPYNEQFF. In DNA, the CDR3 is TGTGCCAGCAGCCAGCGGGGGCCTTACAATGAGCAGTTCTTC.

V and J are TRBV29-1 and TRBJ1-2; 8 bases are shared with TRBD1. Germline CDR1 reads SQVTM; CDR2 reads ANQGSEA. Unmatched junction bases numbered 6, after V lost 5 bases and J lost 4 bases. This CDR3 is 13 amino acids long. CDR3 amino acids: CSVREDRVYGYTF. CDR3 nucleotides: TGCAGCGTTCGGGAGGACAGGGTCTATGGCTACACCTTC.

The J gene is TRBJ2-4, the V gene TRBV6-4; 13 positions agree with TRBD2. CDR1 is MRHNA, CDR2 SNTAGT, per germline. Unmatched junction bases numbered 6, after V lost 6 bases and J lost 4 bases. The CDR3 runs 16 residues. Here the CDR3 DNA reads TGTGCCAGCAGCCGACTAGCGGGGGGTCTTAAAAACATTCAGTACTTC. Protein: CASSRLAGGLKNIQYF.

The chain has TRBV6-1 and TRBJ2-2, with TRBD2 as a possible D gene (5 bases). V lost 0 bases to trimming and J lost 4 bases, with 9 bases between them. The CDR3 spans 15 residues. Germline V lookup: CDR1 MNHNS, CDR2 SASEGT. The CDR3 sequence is CASSEARVATGELFF. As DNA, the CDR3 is TGTGCCAGCAGTGAAGCGAGGGTAGCCACCGGGGAGCTGTTTTTT.

The CDR3 protein is CASSLAGDSVGAEAFF. The CDR3 DNA reads as TGCGCCAGCAGCTTGGCCGGGGACAGCGTCGGCGCTGAAGCTTTCTTT. The chain has TRBV5-1 and TRBJ1-1; TRBD1 matches 7 bases. With 0 bases clipped from V and 6 bases from J, the junction kept 11 bases outside the gene matches. This CDR3 has 16 amino acids. Germline V gives CDR1 SGHRS, CDR2 YFSETQ.

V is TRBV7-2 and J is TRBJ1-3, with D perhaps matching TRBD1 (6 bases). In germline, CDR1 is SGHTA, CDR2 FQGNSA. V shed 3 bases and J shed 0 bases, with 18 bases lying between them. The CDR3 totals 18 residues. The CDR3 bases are TGTGCCAGCAGCTTGATCCCGGGACATAAGAGCTCTGGAAACACCATATATTTT. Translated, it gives CASSLIPGHKSSGNTIYF.

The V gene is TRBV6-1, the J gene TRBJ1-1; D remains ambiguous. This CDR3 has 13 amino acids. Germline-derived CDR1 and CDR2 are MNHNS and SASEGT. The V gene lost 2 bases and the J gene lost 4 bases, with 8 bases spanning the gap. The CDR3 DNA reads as TGTGCCAGCAGTGAACAGTTGGCCACTGAAGCTTTCTTT. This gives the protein CASSEQLATEAFF.

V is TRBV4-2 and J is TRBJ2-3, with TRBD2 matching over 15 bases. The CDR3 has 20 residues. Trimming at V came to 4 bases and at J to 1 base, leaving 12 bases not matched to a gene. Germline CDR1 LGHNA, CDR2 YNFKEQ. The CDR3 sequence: CASSLGTSGGSPRGTDTQYF. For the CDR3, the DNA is TGTGCCAGCAGCCTAGGGACTAGCGGGGGGTCCCCCCGAGGCACAGATACGCAGTATTTT.

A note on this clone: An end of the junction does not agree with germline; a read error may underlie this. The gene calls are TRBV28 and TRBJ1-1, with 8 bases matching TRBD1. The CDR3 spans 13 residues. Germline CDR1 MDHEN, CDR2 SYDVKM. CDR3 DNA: TGTGCCAGCCTACAGGGGGGGGACACTGAGGCTTTCTTT. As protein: CASLQGGDTEAFF.

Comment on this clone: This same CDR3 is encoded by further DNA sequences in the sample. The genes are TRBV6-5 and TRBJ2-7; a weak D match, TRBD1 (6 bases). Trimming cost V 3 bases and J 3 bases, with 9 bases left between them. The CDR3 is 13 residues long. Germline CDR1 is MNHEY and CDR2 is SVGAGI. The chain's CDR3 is CASSYGQLYEQYF. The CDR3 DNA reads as TGTGCCAGCAGTTATGGACAGCTCTACGAGCAGTACTTC.

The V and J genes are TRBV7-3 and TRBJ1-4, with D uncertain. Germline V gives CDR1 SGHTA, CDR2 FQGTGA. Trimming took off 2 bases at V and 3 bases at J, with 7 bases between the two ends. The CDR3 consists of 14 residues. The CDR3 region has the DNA TGTGCCAGCAGCTTAGGCGGGCCTAATGAAAAACTGTTTTTT. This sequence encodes CASSLGGPNEKLFF.

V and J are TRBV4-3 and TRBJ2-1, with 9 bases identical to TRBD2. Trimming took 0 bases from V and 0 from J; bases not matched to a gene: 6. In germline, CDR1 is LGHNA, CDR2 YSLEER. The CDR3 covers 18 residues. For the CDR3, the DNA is TGCGCCAGCAGCCAAGATCTAGCGGGGTGGAGCTCCTACAATGAGCAGTTCTTC. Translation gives CASSQDLAGWSSYNEQFF.